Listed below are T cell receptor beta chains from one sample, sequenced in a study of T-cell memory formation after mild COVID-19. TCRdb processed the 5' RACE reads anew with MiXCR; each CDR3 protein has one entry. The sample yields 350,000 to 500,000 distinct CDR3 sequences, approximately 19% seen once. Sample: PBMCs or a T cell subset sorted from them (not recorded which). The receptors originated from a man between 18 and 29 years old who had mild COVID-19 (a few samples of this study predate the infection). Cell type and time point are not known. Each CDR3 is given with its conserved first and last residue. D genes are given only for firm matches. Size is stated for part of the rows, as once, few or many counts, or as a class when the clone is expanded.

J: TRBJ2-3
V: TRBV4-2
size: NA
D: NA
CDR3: CASSQTTTPADTQYF
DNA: TGTGCCAGCAGCCAGACGACTACCCCCGCGGATACGCAGTATTTT

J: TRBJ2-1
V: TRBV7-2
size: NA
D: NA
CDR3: CASTGRIHNEQFF
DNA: TGTGCCAGCACAGGAAGGATCCACAATGAGCAGTTCTTC

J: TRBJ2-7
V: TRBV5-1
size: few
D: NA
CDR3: CASRRDSSYEQYF
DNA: TGCGCCAGCAGGCGTGACAGCTCCTACGAGCAGTACTTC

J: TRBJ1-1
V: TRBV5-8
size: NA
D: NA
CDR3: CASSLVLALPANTEAFF
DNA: TGTGCCAGCAGCTTGGTCCTGGCTCTACCCGCGAACACTGAAGCTTTCTTT

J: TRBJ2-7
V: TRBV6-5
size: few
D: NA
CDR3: CASSYWGPPDEQYF
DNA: TGTGCCAGCAGTTACTGGGGGCCGCCGGACGAGCAGTACTTC

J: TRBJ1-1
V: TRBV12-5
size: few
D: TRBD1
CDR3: CASGRDRNTEAFF
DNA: TGTGCTAGTGGCAGGGACAGGAACACTGAAGCTTTCTTT

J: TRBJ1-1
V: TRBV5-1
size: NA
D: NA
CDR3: CASATEGIRSTEAFF
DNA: TGCGCCAGCGCGACAGAGGGGATAAGGAGCACTGAAGCTTTCTTT

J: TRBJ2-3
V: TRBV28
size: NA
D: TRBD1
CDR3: CASSQGQGPGDTQYF
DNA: TGTGCCAGCAGCCAAGGACAGGGGCCCGGGGATACGCAGTATTTT

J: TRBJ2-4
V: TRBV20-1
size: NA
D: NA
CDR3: CSAEDSRAGRSGIQYF
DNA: TGCAGTGCTGAGGATAGTCGGGCAGGGAGGAGCGGCATTCAGTACTTC

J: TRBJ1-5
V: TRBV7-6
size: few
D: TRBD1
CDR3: CASSRRPTTGGGNQPQHF
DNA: TGTGCCAGCAGCCGTCGGCCCACGACAGGGGGCGGCAATCAGCCCCAGCATTTT

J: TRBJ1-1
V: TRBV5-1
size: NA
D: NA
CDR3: CASSLEADTEDFF
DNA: TGCGCCAGCAGCTTGGAAGCGGACACTGAAGATTTCTTT

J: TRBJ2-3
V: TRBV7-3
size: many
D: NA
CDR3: CASPAPPRTDTQYF
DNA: TGTGCCAGTCCTGCGCCCCCTAGGACAGATACGCAGTATTTT

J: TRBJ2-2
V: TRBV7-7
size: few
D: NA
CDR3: CASSLDWTGELFF
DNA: TGTGCTAGCAGCTTAGATTGGACCGGGGAGCTGTTTTTT

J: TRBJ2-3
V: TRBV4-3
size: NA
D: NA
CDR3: CASSQEARPLETQYF
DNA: TGCGCCAGCAGCCAAGAGGCACGTCCCCTAGAGACGCAGTATTTT

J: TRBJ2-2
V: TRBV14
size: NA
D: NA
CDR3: CASSQDTGSTGELFF
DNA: TGTGCCAGCAGCCAAGACACAGGCTCCACCGGGGAGCTGTTTTTT

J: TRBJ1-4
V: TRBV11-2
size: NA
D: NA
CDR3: CASSFGPGGNNEKLFF
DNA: TGTGCCAGCAGCTTCGGTCCGGGGGGAAACAATGAAAAACTGTTTTTT

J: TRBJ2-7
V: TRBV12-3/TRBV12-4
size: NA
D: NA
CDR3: CASTSVEGEQYF
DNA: TGTGCCAGCACCTCAGTGGAGGGGGAGCAGTACTTC

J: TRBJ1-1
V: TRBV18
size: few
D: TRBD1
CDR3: CASSPSTGGSTEAFF
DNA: TGTGCCAGCTCACCGTCTACAGGGGGTAGCACTGAAGCTTTCTTT

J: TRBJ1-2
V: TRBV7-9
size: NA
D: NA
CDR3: CASSLSPGQRHGYTF
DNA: TGTGCCAGCAGCTTATCGCCAGGCCAAAGGCATGGCTACACCTTC

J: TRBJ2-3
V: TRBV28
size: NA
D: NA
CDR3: CASSVLPRRLSDTQYF
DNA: TGTGCCAGCAGTGTACTACCAAGGAGACTGTCAGATACGCAGTATTTT

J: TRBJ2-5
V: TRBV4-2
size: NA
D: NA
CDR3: CASSQAGGPGSGETQYF
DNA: TGTGCCAGCAGCCAAGCAGGTGGTCCAGGTTCGGGAGAGACCCAGTACTTC

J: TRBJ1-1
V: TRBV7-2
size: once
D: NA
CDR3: CASSFYARNTEAFF
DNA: TGTGCCAGCAGCTTTTACGCCAGGAACACTGAAGCTTTCTTT

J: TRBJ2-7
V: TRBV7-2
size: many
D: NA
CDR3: CASSPLSYEQYF
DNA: TGTGCCAGCAGCCCTCTTTCCTACGAGCAGTACTTC

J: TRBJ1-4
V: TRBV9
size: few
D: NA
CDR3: CASSVFGGMTNEKLFF
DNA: TGTGCCAGCAGCGTATTTGGGGGGATGACTAATGAAAAACTGTTTTTT

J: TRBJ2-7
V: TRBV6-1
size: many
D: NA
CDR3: CASSEEQTDYEQYF
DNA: TGTGCCAGCAGTGAAGAACAGACCGATTACGAGCAGTACTTC

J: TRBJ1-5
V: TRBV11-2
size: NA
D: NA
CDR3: CASRGQPNQPQHF
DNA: TGTGCCAGCAGAGGACAGCCAAATCAGCCCCAGCATTTT

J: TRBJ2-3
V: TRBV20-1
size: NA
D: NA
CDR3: CSARPRRGTDTQYF
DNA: TGCAGTGCTAGGCCCCGTCGGGGCACAGATACGCAGTATTTT

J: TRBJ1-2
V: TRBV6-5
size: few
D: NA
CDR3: CASSFPGGRSGYTF
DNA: TGTGCCAGCAGTTTCCCCGGGGGCCGGAGTGGCTACACCTTC

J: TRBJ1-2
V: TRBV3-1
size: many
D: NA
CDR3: CASSQERSDGRTKTF
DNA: TGTGCCAGCAGCCAAGAAAGGTCGGATGGGCGGACAAAGACCTTC

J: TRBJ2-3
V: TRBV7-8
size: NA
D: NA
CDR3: CASSLALVSDTQYF
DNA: TGTGCCAGCAGCTTAGCGCTAGTGTCAGATACGCAGTATTTT

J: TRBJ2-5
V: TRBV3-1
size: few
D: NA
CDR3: CASRPGQVQETQYF
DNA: TGTGCCAGCAGACCTGGGCAGGTCCAAGAGACCCAGTACTTC

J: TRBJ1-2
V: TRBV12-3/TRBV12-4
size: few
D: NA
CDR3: CASSPEEGYTF
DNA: TGTGCCAGCAGCCCGGAGGAAGGCTACACCTTC

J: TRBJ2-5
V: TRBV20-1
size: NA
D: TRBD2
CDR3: CSARDTSWAAGVETQYF
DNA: TGCAGTGCTAGAGATACCTCTTGGGCTGCGGGGGTGGAGACCCAGTACTTC

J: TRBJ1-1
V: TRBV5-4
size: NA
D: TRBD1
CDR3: CASSPEPGQGAFF
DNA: TGTGCCAGCAGCCCCGAACCGGGACAGGGGGCTTTCTTT

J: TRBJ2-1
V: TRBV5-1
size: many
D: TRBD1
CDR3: CASSLGTGLNEQFF
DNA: TGCGCCAGCAGCTTAGGGACAGGCTTAAATGAGCAGTTCTTC

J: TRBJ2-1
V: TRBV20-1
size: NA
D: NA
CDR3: CSVPPGRGSYNEQFF
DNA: TGCAGTGTACCGCCTGGGCGGGGCTCCTACAATGAGCAGTTCTTC

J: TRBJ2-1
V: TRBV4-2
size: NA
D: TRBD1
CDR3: CASSLRQGPSSYNEQFF
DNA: TGTGCCAGCAGCCTGAGACAGGGACCGAGCTCCTACAATGAGCAGTTCTTC

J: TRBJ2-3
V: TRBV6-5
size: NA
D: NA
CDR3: CASSYWRGTDTQYF
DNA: TGTGCCAGCAGTTACTGGCGGGGCACAGATACGCAGTATTTT

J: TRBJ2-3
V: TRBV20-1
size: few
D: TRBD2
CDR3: CSASGESTDTQYF
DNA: TGCAGTGCAAGCGGGGAATCCACAGATACGCAGTATTTT